The clone carrying this TCR beta chain was observed a few times. Its specificity is unknown. This record belongs to a study of identical twins. Each donor (without exception) was a healthy Caucasian. Study findings and constraints: Twin-shared out-of-frame alpha sequences showed excess low generation probability. Memory repertoires lacked the insertion deficit that abundant cord blood beta clonotypes showed. There was more out-of-frame TCR alpha sharing in monozygotic twins than models estimated.

This CDR3 has 14 amino acids. The V gene's germline CDR1 is KGHDR and CDR2 SFDVKD. V was pared by 9 bases and J by 6 bases, with 17 bases between. One entry per CDR3 protein results from TCRdb running MiXCR on the 5' RACE reads. Of some 1,600,000 distinct CDR3 sequences listed, less than 35% were seen once; the top ten hold less than 0.35%. The receptor comes from a newborn girl in good health. V and J are TRBV24-1 and TRBJ2-1; TRBD1 or TRBD2 may be the D gene (5 bases each). Specimen: cord blood. The DNA for the CDR3 is TGTGCCACCCAACCCCCGGGGCCTGGCAATGAGCAGTTCTTC. Translated: CATQPPGPGNEQFF.